This T cell receptor (beta chain) was retrieved from a study of T cells in Graves' hyperthyroidism and ophthalmopathy. Study-level findings and limits: Most thyroid clonotypes expanded above 0.001 appeared in blood too.

Trimming took 4 bases from V and 2 from J; bases not matched to a gene: 9. CDR3 size: 17 residues. In germline, CDR1 is MDHEN, CDR2 SYDVKM. Graves' hyperthyroidism without ophthalmopathy progression within 18 months was termed stable. Newly diagnosed hyperthyroidism, duration under 2 months, in patients aged 18 to 65. PBMCs were sourced from approximately 9 ml fresh peripheral blood. RNA transcripts were the template for amplifying TCR beta CDR3 regions. The primer set for the first-round RT-PCR of the TCR CDR3 was HTBI. Each CDR3 protein is one row after TCRdb ran MiXCR on the multiplex PCR reads. The table lists 190,000 or so distinct CDR3 sequences, about 16% of them singletons. This clonotype occurred many times. Antigen: not known.

Material for sequencing was blood. The sequence was obtained from a man aged 40-49 years with Graves' hyperthyroidism. The chain carries TRBV28 and TRBJ2-1; 9 positions match TRBD2. DNA for the CDR3: TGTGCCAGCAGTTCCCATCGGGGCGGGGGGGCCTACAATGAGCAGTTCTTC. Protein sequence: CASSSHRGGGAYNEQFF.